Sequencing of this T cell receptor (beta chain) was carried out in a study of blood T cell repertoires in COVID-19. For the study at large: From T cells, B-cell-depleted T cells, or PBMCs came the material, which was cDNA or gDNA.

Clones were sequenced by immunoSEQ multiplex PCR, and TCRdb holds only the in-frame ones, with some missing. This sample carries about 250,000 clones, roughly 88% of them seen once, and the ten largest clones take around 3.1%. The study recruited people aged about 18 to 95 years across about two dozen US areas. Categorization into cohorts depended on clinical history that participants reported. The study recruited exposed participants who had met a COVID-19 case within 2 weeks before entry. Trimming took 0 bases from V and 3 from J; bases not matched to a gene: 4. CDR1 and CDR2 (germline): SGDLS, YYNGEE. The CDR3 totals 16 residues.

The chain combines TRBV9 with TRBJ2-2; TRBD2 agrees at 8 bases. The receptor was derived from a woman aged 40 to 50 who had been exposed to COVID-19. The material sequenced was PBMCs or T cells enriched from blood (not recorded which). As DNA, the CDR3 is TGTGCCAGCAGCGTAGCCGGGGGGGAGGACACCGGGGAGCTGTTTTTT. Its protein product is CASSVAGGEDTGELFF.